A single sample is the source of the 24 T cell receptor beta chains below, sequenced in a study of beta chain features in type 1 diabetes. The study reverse transcribed the entire isolated RNA, so it sequenced expressed TCRB transcripts. TCRdb's copy holds only in-frame clones and misses some; the assay was immunoSEQ multiplex PCR. This sample has more than 300,000 clones, with 10% to 15% found just once. The sequencing input was naive CD4+ T cells from blood. These TCRs come from a man younger than 35 in good health.

V gene TRBV7-2 combines with J gene TRBJ2-7; TRBD1 agrees at 8 bases. There are 15 residues in the CDR3. The V segment lost 2 bases and the J segment 6 bases; nucleotides outside the gene matches: 9. Germline-derived CDR1 and CDR2 are SGHTA and FQGNSA. DNA for the CDR3: TGTGCCAGCAGCTTACAGGGGGCTAGGCTTCGCGAGCAGTACTTC. Translated, it gives CASSLQGARLREQYF. Full variable domain (outside the CDR3, taken from reference TRBV7-2 and TRBJ2-7): GAGVSQSPSNKVTEKGKDVELRCDPISGHTALYWYRQSLGQGLEFLIYFQGNSAPDKSGLPSDRFSAERTGGSVSTLTIQRTQQEDSAVYLCASSLQGARLREQYFGPGTRLTVT.

This chain connects TRBV27 to TRBJ2-1; the D is unclear. Germline V lookup: CDR1 MNHEY, CDR2 SMNVEV (reference sequence). This CDR3 region has 16 residues. The ends were cut back, 3 bases at V and 0 bases at J, with 12 bases in the middle. DNA of the CDR3: TGTGCCAGCAGTTTCCGTGGGCTCAGCTCCTACAATGAGCAGTTCTTC. Translation: CASSFRGLSSYNEQFF.

The chain links TRBV7-2 to TRBJ2-1; 7 nucleotides align to TRBD1. The CDR3 consists of 15 residues. Germline V gene lookup returns CDR1 SGHTA and CDR2 FQGNSA. Unmatched junction bases numbered 12, after V lost 6 bases and J lost 7 bases. The DNA for the CDR3 is TGTGCCAGCAGTCGCCAAGGGGCGACAGGGAATGAGCAGTTCTTC. Translated: CASSRQGATGNEQFF.

This chain uses TRBV7-9 with TRBJ1-6; 9 bases match TRBD1. Trimming took 5 bases from V and 9 from J; bases not matched to a gene: 8. The length of the CDR3 is 15 residues. CDR1 is SEHNR and CDR2 is FQNEAQ in the germline V gene (reference sequence). The CDR3 DNA reads as TGTGCCAGCAGCCCATCCGGACAGGGGCCTTCACCCCTCCACTTT. Amino acids: CASSPSGQGPSPLHF.

The chain has TRBV7-9 and TRBJ2-1; D is ambiguous. Per the germline V gene, CDR1 is SEHNR and CDR2 is FQNEAQ (reference sequence). The CDR3 is 14 amino acids. Trimming took off 5 bases at V and 4 bases at J, with 12 bases between the two ends. The DNA for the CDR3 is TGTGCCAGCAGCCCATACCAACAGTACAATGAGCAGTTCTTC. This codes for CASSPYQQYNEQFF.

CDR3 in DNA: TGCAGCGTTGAAAGAGGACAAGGTTCGGCGCAGTATTTT. It encodes CSVERGQGSAQYF. J is TRBJ2-3 and V is TRBV29-1; the D gene is possibly TRBD1 (5 bases). With 2 bases removed from V and 10 bases from J, the gap between germline ends came to 16 bases. Looked up from germline, CDR1 is SQVTM and CDR2 is ANQGSEA. The CDR3 loop spans 13 amino acids.

This clone was detected only a few times. The V gene is TRBV5-1, the J gene TRBJ2-3, with 8 bases fitting TRBD1. CDR3 length equals 14 residues. V shed 4 bases, J shed 4 bases, and the junction held 5 bases outside the gene matches. Germline V lookup: CDR1 SGHRS, CDR2 YFSETQ. CDR3 loop: CASSEDRVPDTQYF. The DNA for the CDR3 is TGCGCCAGCAGCGAGGACAGGGTCCCAGATACGCAGTATTTT.

This clone turned up a few times. As DNA, the CDR3 is TGTGCCAGCAGCCCCCGCCCGGGGGCAGATACGCAGTATTTT. This sequence encodes CASSPRPGADTQYF. The gene calls are TRBV9 and TRBJ2-3, with D possibly being TRBD2 (6 bases). This CDR3 is 14 amino acids long. Trimming stripped 4 bases from V and 4 bases from J, with 13 bases between. Germline loops: CDR1 SGDLS, CDR2 YYNGEE.

This sequence joins TRBV11-1 and TRBJ2-3; 8 bases match TRBD2. The CDR3 has 16 residues. Germline V gene data show CDR1 as SGHAT and CDR2 as FQDESV (reference sequence). Unmatched junction bases numbered 8, after V lost 5 bases and J lost 1 base. The CDR3, as DNA: TGTGCCAGCAGCCCGCGGGAGGTCCCTGGCACAGATACGCAGTATTTT. This gives the protein CASSPREVPGTDTQYF.

The chain uses TRBV2 and TRBJ2-1; the match to TRBD2 covers 14 bases. The trim removed 4 bases at V and 1 base at J, leaving 0 bases unmatched. CDR1 is SNHLY, CDR2 FYNNEI, per germline. The CDR3 totals 16 residues. CDR3 in amino acids: CASSGLAGGSYNEQFF. In nucleotides, the CDR3 is TGTGCCAGCAGTGGACTAGCGGGGGGGTCCTACAATGAGCAGTTCTTC.

The chain combines TRBV7-9 with TRBJ2-1, with a weak D call TRBD2 (5 bases). The CDR3 length is 15 residues. Germline assignment: CDR1 SEHNR and CDR2 FQNEAQ (reference sequence). V lost 5 bases and J 0 bases, leaving 11 bases between the germline ends. The CDR3 protein is CASSQRGSSYNEQFF. The CDR3 DNA follows: TGTGCCAGCAGCCAGCGTGGGAGCTCCTACAATGAGCAGTTCTTC.

The chain recombines TRBV4-1 with TRBJ1-4, with 8 bases fitting TRBD1. Looked up from germline, CDR1 is MGHRA and CDR2 is YSYEKL. Trimming cost V 10 bases and J 8 bases; bases outside gene matches: 9. This CDR3 has 13 residues. CDR3: CATSQGEEEKLFF. The CDR3 DNA is TGCGCCACCTCACAGGGGGAAGAGGAAAAACTGTTTTTT.

V usage is TRBV27 and J usage is TRBJ2-7; possible D gene TRBD1, 7 bases. This CDR3 is built from 16 residues. Deletions cut 5 bases from V and 4 bases from J, with 21 bases between. CDR1 is MNHEY and CDR2 is SMNVEV in the germline V gene (reference sequence). As DNA, the CDR3 is TGTGCCAGCAGTCCAACGACAGGGAGGAAGATATACGAGCAGTACTTC. This translates into CASSPTTGRKIYEQYF.

The rearrangement joins TRBV11-2 to TRBJ2-1; D gene unclear. The CDR3 is made up of 14 amino acids. CDR1 and CDR2 (germline): SGHAT, FQNNGV. Trimming left V 5 bases short and J 5 bases short, with 13 bases between. CDR3 DNA: TGTGCCAGCAGCCAAGAACAGTCCAACAATGAGCAGTTCTTC. Its translation: CASSQEQSNNEQFF.

This clone was counted between two and nine times. This sequence joins TRBV4-3 and TRBJ1-1, with D maybe TRBD1 (6 bases). Germline values: CDR1 LGHNA, CDR2 YSLEER. The CDR3 runs 13 residues. V was pared by 0 bases and J by 7 bases, with 9 bases between. CDR3 in amino acids: CASSQEARGEAFF. The CDR3 DNA sequence: TGCGCCAGCAGCCAAGAAGCCAGGGGTGAAGCTTTCTTT.

The table lists this clone with a few counts. In nucleotides, the CDR3 is TGTGCCAGCAGCTTCTATATACAGGGGAATGAAGCTTTCTTT. This codes for CASSFYIQGNEAFF. The V and J genes are TRBV7-2 and TRBJ1-1, with 7 bases lining up with TRBD1. This CDR3 spans 14 amino acids. Germline loops: CDR1 SGHTA, CDR2 FQGNSA. Germline trimming cut 3 bases from V and 7 bases from J; bases unmatched to any gene: 8.

The chain couples TRBV28 to TRBJ2-2, with D possibly being TRBD2 (6 bases). The CDR3 loop spans 14 amino acids. Trimming removed 2 bases from V and 4 bases from J, with 8 bases in between. Germline V gene lookup returns CDR1 MDHEN and CDR2 SYDVKM. The CDR3 sequence: CASSLGGVTGELFF. In DNA form, the CDR3 reads TGTGCCAGCAGTTTAGGCGGGGTCACCGGGGAGCTGTTTTTT.

Turning to this clone: Additional DNA sequences in this sample encode the identical CDR3. The chain has TRBV6-5 and TRBJ1-5; 9 nucleotides agree with TRBD1. The CDR3 loop spans 13 amino acids. Germline V lookup: CDR1 MNHEY, CDR2 SVGAGI. V was pared by 5 bases and J by 5 bases, with 1 base of the junction left unmatched. The CDR3 DNA reads TGTGCCAGCAGTCGGGACAGGGATCAGCCCCAGCATTTT. This sequence encodes CASSRDRDQPQHF.

In its sample, this clone was seen a few times. The V call is TRBV28, the J call TRBJ2-7; 9 bases align to TRBD1. With V trimmed by 1 base and J by 0 bases, 7 bases remained unmatched. Germline CDR1 reads MDHEN; CDR2 reads SYDVKM. The CDR3 extends over 17 amino acids. The CDR3 protein is CASSLFTGTGSSYEQYF. The CDR3 DNA reads TGTGCCAGCAGTTTATTCACCGGGACAGGGAGCTCCTACGAGCAGTACTTC.

This clone was seen more than once but under ten times. The J gene is TRBJ2-7, the V gene TRBV28; TRBD2 matches at 7 bases. The CDR3 has 15 residues. Per the germline V gene, CDR1 is MDHEN and CDR2 is SYDVKM. Losses at the gene ends were 7 bases for V and 0 bases for J; bases not matched to a gene: 9. The DNA of the CDR3 is TGTGCCAGCATAGCTAGCGGCAGCCCCTCCTACGAGCAGTACTTC. It specifies CASIASGSPSYEQYF.

This chain uses TRBV5-5 with TRBJ2-7; weak D call: TRBD2 (5 bases). Germline V gene sequence: CDR1 SGHKS, CDR2 YYEKEE (reference sequence). V was shortened by 3 bases and J by 2 bases, with 15 bases between the two germline ends. The CDR3 covers 15 residues. The CDR3 protein is CASSSPGKRPYEQYF. CDR3 in DNA: TGTGCCAGCAGCTCTCCGGGAAAAAGGCCCTACGAGCAGTACTTC.

This chain links TRBV5-4 with TRBJ2-3; possible D gene TRBD1, 5 bases. The CDR3 is 15 amino acids. Germline assignment: CDR1 SGHNT and CDR2 YYREEE (reference sequence). The V end lost 4 bases, the J end lost 0 bases, and 12 bases lay between the germline ends. DNA of the CDR3: TGTGCCAGCAGCCAAGACAGCACTAGCACAGATACGCAGTATTTT. Protein product: CASSQDSTSTDTQYF.

This chain joins TRBV15 and TRBJ2-7, with D unresolved. The CDR3 is 13 residues long. Trimming stripped 1 base from V and 2 bases from J, with 6 bases between. Germline CDR1 reads LNHNV; CDR2 reads YYDKDF (reference sequence). The CDR3 sequence: CATSRARPYEQYF. DNA for the CDR3: TGTGCCACCAGCAGAGCCAGGCCCTACGAGCAGTACTTC.

The chain joins TRBV6-1 to TRBJ2-3; D is perhaps TRBD2 (6 bases). Germline V CDR1 and CDR2: MNHNS, SASEGT. The length of the CDR3 is 14 residues. Trimming took off 4 bases at V and 0 bases at J, with 8 bases between the two ends. CDR3 sequence: CASSAGLSTDTQYF. DNA for the CDR3: TGTGCCAGCAGTGCGGGACTTAGCACAGATACGCAGTATTTT.